This record covers a single T cell receptor (beta chain). Germline V lookup: CDR1 SGHRS, CDR2 YFSETQ. V dropped 1 base and J dropped 4; count of bases not matched to a gene: 2. The CDR3 loop spans 15 amino acids. Using immunoSEQ multiplex PCR, the repertoire was profiled, and TCRdb retains in-frame clones only, with some absent. The sample has approximately 250,000 clones; roughly 85% are singletons. The sample is drawn from a study of blood T cell repertoires in COVID-19. The receptor was isolated from a woman aged 45-60 years with acute COVID-19. The rearrangement links TRBV5-1 to TRBJ2-3; 11 nucleotides agree with TRBD2. Sequencing was performed on PBMCs or T cells enriched from blood (not recorded which). This CDR3 reads CASSLLAGGSDTQYF. The DNA for the CDR3 is TGCGCCAGCAGCTTGCTAGCGGGGGGTTCAGATACGCAGTATTTT.